The 15 T cell receptor beta chains given below trace back to one sample, sequenced in a study of T cell responses to AZD1222 COVID-19 vaccine. Clones were sequenced by immunoSEQ multiplex PCR, and TCRdb holds only the in-frame ones, with some missing. This table holds around 150,000 clones, over 75% found once. The starting material was peripheral blood, obtained 28 days after the second AZD1222 dose. These receptors were collected from an adult who received the AZD1222 COVID-19 vaccine.

The chain is built from TRBV9 and TRBJ1-6; a weak D match, TRBD1 (6 bases). The CDR3 is made up of 15 amino acids. V lost 4 bases, J lost 8 bases, and 16 bases lay in between. CDR1 is SGDLS, CDR2 YYNGEE, per germline. The chain's CDR3 is CASSSRTDIDSPLHF. As DNA, the CDR3 is TGTGCCAGCAGCTCCCGGACAGATATTGATTCACCCCTCCACTTT.

V gene TRBV2 combines with J gene TRBJ2-3, with TRBD2 matching over 9 bases. The CDR3 is 16 residues long. The trim removed 7 bases at V and 4 bases at J, leaving 12 bases unmatched. Germline assignment: CDR1 SNHLY and CDR2 FYNNEI. In DNA form, the CDR3 reads TGTGCCAGCATCTTCCAGCGGGAGGATGGACCAGATACGCAGTATTTT. Translation: CASIFQREDGPDTQYF.

The chain employs TRBV19 and TRBJ2-1, with D possibly matching TRBD1 (6 bases). Germline CDR1 reads LNHDA; CDR2 reads SQIVND (reference sequence). The CDR3 has 14 residues. The V and J ends lost 5 bases and 7 bases respectively, with 15 bases between them. The CDR3: CASSGHRDWNEQFF. CDR3 DNA: TGTGCCAGTAGTGGACACAGGGATTGGAATGAGCAGTTCTTC.

The J gene is TRBJ2-7, the V gene TRBV3-1 (or the pseudogene TRBV3-2); D is unresolved. The V gene's germline CDR1 is LGHDT and CDR2 YNNKEL (reference sequence). With 3 bases removed from V and 2 bases from J, the gap between germline ends came to 8 bases. The CDR3 spans 13 residues. In nucleotides, the CDR3 is TGTGCCAGCAGCCAGGGCCACCCCTACGAGCAGTACTTC. This translates into CASSQGHPYEQYF.

This clone is a singleton in its sample. V is TRBV5-1 and J is TRBJ2-1, with 7 bases fitting TRBD2. The CDR3 is 16 amino acids. The V segment lost 4 bases and the J segment 1 base; nucleotides outside the gene matches: 8. The germline V gene has CDR1 SGHRS and CDR2 YFSETQ. CDR3 coding DNA: TGCGCCAGCAGCAGCCGGGGAGCGGGGTCCTACAATGAGCAGTTCTTC. This gives the protein CASSSRGAGSYNEQFF.

The V call is TRBV7-8, the J call TRBJ2-2; D unclear. CDR1 SGHVS and CDR2 FQNEAQ come from the germline V gene. The CDR3 consists of 15 residues. V shed 5 bases and J shed 3 bases, with 13 bases lying between them. CDR3 coding DNA: TGTGCCAGCAGCACCTCCTCCGGGTACACCGGGGAGCTGTTTTTT. Translation: CASSTSSGYTGELFF.

The chain combines TRBV5-1 with TRBJ1-2; D remains ambiguous. Trimming pared 0 bases from V and 3 bases from J, leaving 9 bases between. This CDR3 contains 14 residues. Germline CDR1 and CDR2: SGHRS and YFSETQ. The CDR3 protein is CASSLAAKDYGYTF. In DNA form, the CDR3 reads TGCGCCAGCAGCTTGGCCGCGAAAGACTATGGCTACACCTTC.

The V call is TRBV6-1, the J call TRBJ1-5; possible D gene TRBD1, 6 bases. Germline CDR1 is MNHNS and CDR2 is SASEGT. The germline V and J ends were trimmed by 2 bases and 7 bases, with 12 bases remaining between them. CDR3 length equals 14 residues. The chain's CDR3 is CASSERGASQPQHF. The CDR3 DNA reads as TGTGCCAGCAGTGAAAGGGGGGCTTCGCAGCCCCAGCATTTT.

The chain joins TRBV15 to TRBJ1-1; D is undetermined. The V and J ends lost 0 bases and 0 bases respectively, with 5 bases between them. Germline V lookup: CDR1 LNHNV, CDR2 YYDKDF (reference sequence). The CDR3 runs to 14 residues. The CDR3 loop reads CATSRDFMNTEAFF. As DNA, the CDR3 is TGTGCCACCAGCAGAGATTTTATGAACACTGAAGCTTTCTTT.

This chain links TRBV7-2 with TRBJ1-5; D possibly corresponds to TRBD1 (6 bases). Per the germline V gene, CDR1 is SGHTA and CDR2 is FQGNSA. Trimming took 5 bases from V and 9 from J, leaving 11 bases between them. The CDR3 has 12 residues. For the CDR3, the DNA is TGTGCCAGCAGCCCTCGGACAGCGCCCCAGCATTTT. Translating gives CASSPRTAPQHF.

The V and J genes are TRBV15 and TRBJ2-1, with D maybe TRBD1 (5 bases). Germline CDR1 is LNHNV and CDR2 is YYDKDF (reference sequence). V lost 2 bases and J 4 bases, leaving 9 bases between the germline ends. This CDR3 has 14 amino acids. This CDR3 reads CATSRSRDYNEQFF. Written as DNA, the CDR3 is TGTGCCACCAGCAGAAGCAGGGATTACAATGAGCAGTTCTTC.

This chain joins TRBV7-6 and TRBJ2-5; TRBD2 agrees at 8 bases. From germline, CDR1 is SGHVS and CDR2 FNYEAQ. This CDR3 contains 14 residues. Germline trimming cut 5 bases from V and 3 bases from J; bases unmatched to any gene: 5. In DNA, the CDR3 is TGTGCCAGCAGCCCCCGACTAGCGAAAGAGACCCAGTACTTC. Translated, it gives CASSPRLAKETQYF.

The J gene is TRBJ1-1, the V gene TRBV4-2, with TRBD1 identical over 8 bases. Germline V gives CDR1 LGHNA, CDR2 YNFKEQ. This CDR3 spans 15 amino acids. The trim removed 2 bases at V and 0 bases at J, leaving 2 bases unmatched. CDR3 residues: CASSQMTGVNTEAFF. The CDR3 nucleotides read TGTGCCAGCAGCCAAATGACAGGGGTGAACACTGAAGCTTTCTTT.

This clone was seen once. The rearrangement joins TRBV2 to TRBJ2-2, with TRBD1 matching 10 bases. Germline lookup yields CDR1 SNHLY and CDR2 FYNNEI. V was pared by 6 bases and J by 7 bases, with 8 bases of the junction left unmatched. The CDR3 covers 15 residues. CDR3 sequence reads: CASRAGTGVFGELFF. In DNA form, the CDR3 reads TGTGCCAGCAGAGCCGGGACAGGGGTTTTCGGGGAGCTGTTTTTT.

V and J are TRBV2 and TRBJ2-5; 10 bases are shared with TRBD2. The V gene's germline CDR1 is SNHLY and CDR2 FYNNEI. This CDR3 has 17 amino acids. The trim removed 7 bases at V and 5 bases at J, leaving 16 bases unmatched. CDR3: CASTTWELAGVGETQYF. CDR3 nucleotides: TGTGCCAGCACCACCTGGGAGCTAGCGGGAGTGGGGGAGACCCAGTACTTC.